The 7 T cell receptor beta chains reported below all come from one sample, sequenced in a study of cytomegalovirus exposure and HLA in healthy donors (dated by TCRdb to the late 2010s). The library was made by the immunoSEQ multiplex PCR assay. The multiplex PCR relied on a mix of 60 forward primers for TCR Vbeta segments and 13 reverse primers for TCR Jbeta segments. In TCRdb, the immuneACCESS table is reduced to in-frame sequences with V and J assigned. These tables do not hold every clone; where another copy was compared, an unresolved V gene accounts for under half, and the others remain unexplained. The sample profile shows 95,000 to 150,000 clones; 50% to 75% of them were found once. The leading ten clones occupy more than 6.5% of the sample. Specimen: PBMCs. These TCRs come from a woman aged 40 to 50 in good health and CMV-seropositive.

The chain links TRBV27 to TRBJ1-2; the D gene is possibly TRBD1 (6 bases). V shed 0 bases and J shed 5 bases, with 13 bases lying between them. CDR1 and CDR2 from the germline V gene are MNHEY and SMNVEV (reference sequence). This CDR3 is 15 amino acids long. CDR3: CASSLSRTEFYGYTF. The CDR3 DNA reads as TGTGCCAGCAGTTTATCCAGGACAGAGTTTTATGGCTACACCTTC.

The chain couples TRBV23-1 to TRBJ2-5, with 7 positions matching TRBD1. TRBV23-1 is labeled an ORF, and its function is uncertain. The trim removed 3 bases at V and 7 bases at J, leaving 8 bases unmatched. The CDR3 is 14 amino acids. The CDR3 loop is CASSHSDRAATQYF. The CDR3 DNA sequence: TGCGCCAGCAGTCATTCAGACAGGGCAGCGACCCAGTACTTC.

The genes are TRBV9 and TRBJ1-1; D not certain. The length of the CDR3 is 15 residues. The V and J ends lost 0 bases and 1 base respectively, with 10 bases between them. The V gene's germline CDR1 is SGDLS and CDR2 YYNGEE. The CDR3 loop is CASSVVDTPNTEAFF. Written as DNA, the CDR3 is TGTGCCAGCAGCGTAGTCGACACCCCGAACACTGAAGCTTTCTTT.

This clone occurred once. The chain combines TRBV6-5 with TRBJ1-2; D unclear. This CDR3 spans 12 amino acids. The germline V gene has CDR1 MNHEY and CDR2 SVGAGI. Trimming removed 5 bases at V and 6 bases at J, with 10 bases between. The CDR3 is CASSDREDGYTF. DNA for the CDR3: TGTGCCAGCAGTGACCGGGAAGATGGCTACACCTTC.

CDR3 amino acids: CASSQESRGSSTDTQYF. The CDR3 nucleotides are TGCGCCAGCAGCCAAGAATCGCGGGGGTCTAGCACAGATACGCAGTATTTT. The gene calls are TRBV4-1 and TRBJ2-3; 7 nucleotides align to TRBD2. The CDR3 consists of 17 residues. Germline values: CDR1 MGHRA, CDR2 YSYEKL. The V and J ends lost 0 bases and 0 bases, in that order; junction bases with no gene match: 6.

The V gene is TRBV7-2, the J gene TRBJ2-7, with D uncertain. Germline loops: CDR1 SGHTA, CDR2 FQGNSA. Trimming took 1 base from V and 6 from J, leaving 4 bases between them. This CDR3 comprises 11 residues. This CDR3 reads CASSLVLEQYF. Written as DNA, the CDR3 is TGTGCCAGCAGCTTAGTCCTCGAGCAGTACTTC.

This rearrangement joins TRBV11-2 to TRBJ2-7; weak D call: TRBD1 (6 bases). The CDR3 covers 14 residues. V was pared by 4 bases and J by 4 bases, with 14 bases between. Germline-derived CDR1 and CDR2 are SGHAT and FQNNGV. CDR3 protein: CASSYSTGSYEQYF. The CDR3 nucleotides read TGTGCCAGCAGCTACTCGACAGGAAGTTACGAGCAGTACTTC.